Below, 18 T cell receptor beta chains from the same sample are listed, as sequenced in a study of blood T cells in healthy people across ages. Primers used in a second PCR of about 7 to 12 cycles were a sample-barcoded 5' primer and a J-beta primer mix. TCRdb reprocessed the 5' RACE reads with MiXCR, giving one entry per CDR3 protein. The profile covers 1,300,000 or so distinct CDR3 sequences, with approximately 60% appearing a single time and about 6.3% taken by the ten largest. The specimen was blood. The receptors were sampled from a man aged 18 to 30 in good health.

This clonotype has more than one count but fewer than ten. The chain is built from TRBV20-1 and TRBJ2-7; perhaps TRBD2 as D (7 bases). The ends were cut back, 3 bases at V and 4 bases at J, with 16 bases in the middle. The CDR3 is 14 amino acids. Germline CDR1 and CDR2: DFQATT and SNEGSKA (reference sequence). For the CDR3, the DNA is TGCAGTGCTAGGGGAGGGGGATCGGATTACGAGCAGTACTTC. This gives the protein CSARGGGSDYEQYF.

The CDR3 DNA follows: TGCGCCAGCAGCCGAGTGGAGATCGGAAACACCATATATTTT. Amino acids: CASSRVEIGNTIYF. This rearrangement joins TRBV4-1 to TRBJ1-3; D unresolved. Deletions cut 4 bases from V and 4 bases from J, with 11 bases between. This CDR3 contains 14 residues. Germline values: CDR1 MGHRA, CDR2 YSYEKL.

This clonotype was seen only a few times. V and J are TRBV4-1 and TRBJ1-6; no clear D. CDR3 length: 15 amino acids. CDR1 MGHRA and CDR2 YSYEKL come from the germline V gene. Trimming pared 1 base from V and 7 bases from J, leaving 11 bases between. For the CDR3, the DNA is TGCGCCAGCAGCCAAGTGGTAAGGGAAAATTCACCCCTCCACTTT. Translation: CASSQVVRENSPLHF.

This clonotype was counted a few times. V and J are TRBV12-3 or TRBV12-4 and TRBJ1-2; D unresolved. This CDR3 is built from 12 residues. V was shortened by 3 bases and J by 7 bases, with 9 bases between the two germline ends. The CDR3 DNA reads TGTGCCAGCAGTTTCTTGGGTAGTGGCTACACCTTC. Translated, it gives CASSFLGSGYTF.

This clonotype has only a few counts. The chain uses TRBV4-1 and TRBJ2-7; D unresolved. The CDR3 spans 14 residues. With 0 bases removed from V and 5 bases from J, the gap between germline ends came to 11 bases. Per germline, CDR1 MGHRA and CDR2 YSYEKL. CDR3 sequence (DNA): TGCGCCAGCAGCCAAGATACGTCGGAGAACGAGCAGTACTTC. Amino acid sequence: CASSQDTSENEQYF.

The chain recombines TRBV29-1 with TRBJ2-1; the D is unclear. Germline V gene sequence: CDR1 SQVTM, CDR2 ANQGSEA. The CDR3 is made up of 11 amino acids. V was trimmed by 3 bases and J by 5 bases, leaving 5 bases between them. CDR3 sequence (DNA): TGCAGCGTTGAGACGCACAATGAGCAGTTCTTC. This gives the protein CSVETHNEQFF.

This rearrangement joins TRBV6-1 to TRBJ2-6; D is unclear. This CDR3 contains 18 residues. Trimming removed 4 bases from V and 0 bases from J, with 16 bases in between. Per the germline V gene, CDR1 is MNHNS and CDR2 is SASEGT. DNA for the CDR3: TGTGCCAGCAGTGCCTATGTGACCCTTATCTCTGGGGCCAACGTCCTGACTTTC. This codes for CASSAYVTLISGANVLTF.

About this clonotype: Being one base from a much bigger clone, this may be a read error. This rearrangement joins TRBV20-1 to TRBJ2-3; D is ambiguous. V lost 7 bases and J 5 bases, leaving 16 bases between the germline ends. The length of the CDR3 is 13 residues. From germline, CDR1 is DFQATT and CDR2 SNEGSKA (reference sequence). CDR3 nucleotide sequence: TGCAGTGTCCGACTTCTTACAGTAGATACGCAGTATTTT. It yields the protein CSVRLLTVDTQYF.

This clonotype was recorded only once. The V and J genes are TRBV20-1 and TRBJ1-5; no clear D gene. The CDR3 has 12 amino acids. The germline V and J ends were trimmed by 4 bases and 6 bases, with 10 bases remaining between them. Germline values: CDR1 DFQATT, CDR2 SNEGSKA (reference sequence). CDR3 nucleotide sequence: TGCAGTGCTATTTCAGGAAGTCAGCCCCAGCATTTT. It is translated as CSAISGSQPQHF.

The genes are TRBV12-5 and TRBJ1-3, with D possibly matching TRBD1 (5 bases). Looked up from germline, CDR1 is LGHNT and CDR2 is FRNRAP. V gave up 1 base and J gave up 0 bases, with 7 bases separating them. The CDR3 runs to 15 residues. The CDR3 DNA follows: TGTGCTAGTGGTTTGGCCGACAGCTCTGGAAACACCATATATTTT. It is translated as CASGLADSSGNTIYF.

V is TRBV27 and J is TRBJ2-7; TRBD1 aligns across 8 bases. This CDR3 has 14 amino acids. The germline V gene encodes CDR1 MNHEY and CDR2 SMNVEV (reference sequence). Germline trimming cut 4 bases from V and 2 bases from J; bases unmatched to any gene: 4. The chain's CDR3 is CASSSMTGAYEQYF. The DNA for the CDR3 is TGTGCCAGCAGTTCCATGACAGGGGCCTACGAGCAGTACTTC.

This chain joins TRBV3-1 and TRBJ2-5, with 8 bases aligning to TRBD2. Germline CDR1 is LGHDT and CDR2 is YNNKEL (reference sequence). Trimming cost V 1 base and J 3 bases; bases outside gene matches: 7. This CDR3 contains 16 residues. The CDR3: CASSQVLLREEETQYF. The CDR3 nucleotides read TGTGCCAGCAGCCAAGTCCTCTTGCGGGAGGAAGAGACCCAGTACTTC.

The rearrangement joins TRBV12-3 or TRBV12-4 to TRBJ2-1; TRBD1 is a possible D gene (5 bases). The ends were cut back, 3 bases at V and 4 bases at J, with 13 bases in the middle. This CDR3 is 15 amino acids long. The chain's CDR3 is CASSLRQGEYNEQFF. The CDR3 coding sequence is TGTGCCAGCAGTTTGAGGCAGGGTGAATACAATGAGCAGTTCTTC.

This clonotype was found a few times. The chain has TRBV12-3 or TRBV12-4 and TRBJ1-2, with D perhaps matching TRBD1 (5 bases). The length of the CDR3 is 14 residues. Trimming left V 10 bases short and J 4 bases short, with 19 bases between. The CDR3 bases are TGTGCCACCTCGGTCGGGAGGGGCTCCTATGGCTACACCTTC. Translated, it gives CATSVGRGSYGYTF.

This chain uses TRBV9 with TRBJ2-5; 7 bases map to TRBD2. Per germline, CDR1 SGDLS and CDR2 YYNGEE. V shed 3 bases and J 4 bases; nucleotides not matched to a gene: 15. CDR3 length equals 17 residues. The CDR3 loop is CASSGPGGREKLETQYF. CDR3 sequence (DNA): TGTGCCAGCAGCGGACCTGGAGGGCGGGAGAAGTTAGAGACCCAGTACTTC.

This chain links TRBV4-1 with TRBJ2-1, with 8 nucleotides matching TRBD1. Matching the DNA end better, TRBJ2-7 makes the J call doubtful. The germline V gene encodes CDR1 MGHRA and CDR2 YSYEKL. The CDR3 has 15 residues. The CDR3 nucleotides read TGCGCCAGCAGCCACCAGGACAGGGTCCACAATGAGCAGTACTTC. Translated: CASSHQDRVHNEQYF.

This clonotype appeared a few times. The rearrangement joins TRBV29-1 to TRBJ2-7; D not resolved. Trimming removed 6 bases from V and 1 base from J, with 13 bases in between. Germline V gene lookup returns CDR1 SQVTM and CDR2 ANQGSEA. The CDR3 is made up of 13 amino acids. This CDR3 reads CSVLGSPSYEQYF. The DNA for the CDR3 is TGCAGCGTGCTGGGGTCCCCTTCCTACGAGCAGTACTTC.

The rearrangement uses TRBV7-9 and TRBJ1-5, with D perhaps matching TRBD1 (5 bases). Germline values: CDR1 SEHNR, CDR2 FQNEAQ (reference sequence). V was shortened by 4 bases and J by 0 bases, with 16 bases between the two germline ends. The CDR3 has 17 amino acids. CDR3 loop: CASSSAGGPYSNQPQHF. CDR3 in DNA: TGTGCCAGCAGCTCAGCGGGGGGACCCTATAGCAATCAGCCCCAGCATTTT.